The rows below give T cell receptor beta chains drawn from one sample of a study of T-cell memory formation after mild COVID-19. Each CDR3 protein gets one entry after TCRdb re-called the 5' RACE reads with MiXCR. The data show about 200,000 distinct CDR3 sequences, 7.5% to 10% seen once. Sequencing input: PBMCs or a T cell subset sorted from them (not recorded which). The receptors shown here come from a young man who had mild COVID-19 (a few samples of this study predate the infection). Cell type and time point are not known. The CDR3 runs from the conserved cysteine through the conserved F or W. D genes are given only for firm matches. The size field is filled for only some rows; it gives once, few, many or a size class.

length: 16
D: NA
V: TRBV12-3/TRBV12-4
size: NA
J: TRBJ2-3
DNA: TGTGCCAGCAGTCCCACCTCCGGCAATGGGGGAGATACGCAGTATTTT
CDR3: CASSPTSGNGGDTQYF

length: 13
D: NA
V: TRBV12-3/TRBV12-4
size: NA
J: TRBJ2-2
DNA: TGTGCCAGCAGTTTTGGTAGGGTCGGGGAGCTGTTTTTT
CDR3: CASSFGRVGELFF

length: 14
D: NA
V: TRBV20-1
size: few
J: TRBJ2-5
DNA: TGCAGTGCTCCCCGCAGAGCCACCCAAGAGACCCAGTACTTC
CDR3: CSAPRRATQETQYF

length: 13
D: NA
V: TRBV7-2
size: many
J: TRBJ2-3
DNA: TGTGCCAGCAGCTTCCAGGTCACAGATACGCAGTATTTT
CDR3: CASSFQVTDTQYF

length: 18
D: NA
V: TRBV7-6
size: NA
J: TRBJ2-2
DNA: TGTGCCAGCAGCCGCGGGACAGCCCCTAAGGGGCACACCGGGGAGCTGTTTTTT
CDR3: CASSRGTAPKGHTGELFF

length: 14
D: NA
V: TRBV7-2
size: NA
J: TRBJ2-3
DNA: TGTGCCAGCAGGCGGGGACCTAGCACAGATACGCAGTATTTT
CDR3: CASRRGPSTDTQYF

length: 16
D: TRBD1
V: TRBV20-1
size: NA
J: TRBJ1-6
DNA: TGCAGTGCTAGCAACAGGCGTCAGGGGGCAAATTCACCCCTCCACTTT
CDR3: CSASNRRQGANSPLHF

length: 15
D: TRBD2
V: TRBV20-1
size: many
J: TRBJ2-5
DNA: TGCAGTGCTAGTAAGGGCGGGAGCTCTCAAGAGACCCAGTACTTC
CDR3: CSASKGGSSQETQYF

length: 16
D: NA
V: TRBV11-2
size: few
J: TRBJ1-2
DNA: TGTGCCAGCAGCTTGGCACACGACCGAGGGAGGTATGGCTACACCTTC
CDR3: CASSLAHDRGRYGYTF

length: 14
D: TRBD1
V: TRBV7-6
size: few
J: TRBJ1-1
DNA: TGTGCCAGCAGCCCGGGGACAGGGAACCTTGAAGCTTTCTTT
CDR3: CASSPGTGNLEAFF

length: 12
D: TRBD1
V: TRBV7-2
size: few
J: TRBJ1-4
DNA: TGTGCCAGCAGCCTAAGGACAGGGACACTGTTTTTT
CDR3: CASSLRTGTLFF

length: 14
D: NA
V: TRBV20-1
size: NA
J: TRBJ1-5
DNA: TGCAGTGCTAGAGATCGCCGGGTCCGACAGCCCCAGCATTTT
CDR3: CSARDRRVRQPQHF

length: 14
D: NA
V: TRBV21-1
size: few
J: TRBJ2-1
DNA: TGTGCCAGCAGCGGGTCGAACAGGGGCAATGAGCAGTTCTTC
CDR3: CASSGSNRGNEQFF

length: 15
D: TRBD1
V: TRBV7-2
size: NA
J: TRBJ1-6
DNA: TGTGCCAGCAGCTTAGTTGGCAGGGGGCCTTCACCCCTCCACTTT
CDR3: CASSLVGRGPSPLHF

length: 15
D: TRBD2
V: TRBV6-5
size: NA
J: TRBJ2-1
DNA: TGTGCCAGCAGTTACTCACCGGGACTATCAAATGAGCAGTTCTTC
CDR3: CASSYSPGLSNEQFF

length: 13
D: NA
V: TRBV5-1
size: few
J: TRBJ2-7
DNA: TGCGCCAGCAGCTTGGTATCAGCCTACGAGCAGTACTTC
CDR3: CASSLVSAYEQYF

length: 19
D: TRBD2
V: TRBV7-2
size: many
J: TRBJ2-5
DNA: TGTGCCAGCAGCTCTAGCCTGGGGCGGCGGGGGGGCCGCGGGGAGACCCAGTACTTC
CDR3: CASSSSLGRRGGRGETQYF

length: 15
D: NA
V: TRBV5-1
size: NA
J: TRBJ2-3
DNA: TGCGCCAGCAGCTTGGTCATTGGGAGCACAGATACGCAGTATTTT
CDR3: CASSLVIGSTDTQYF

length: 14
D: NA
V: TRBV20-1
size: few
J: TRBJ2-5
DNA: TGCAGTGCTAGAGATGTGAAGACACAAGAGACCCAGTACTTC
CDR3: CSARDVKTQETQYF

length: 15
D: NA
V: TRBV7-2
size: NA
J: TRBJ2-2
DNA: TGTGCCAGCAGCTTAGTGGCAGGGTCGGGCGGGGAGCTGTTTTTT
CDR3: CASSLVAGSGGELFF

length: 16
D: TRBD2
V: TRBV28
size: few
J: TRBJ2-1
DNA: TGTGCCAGTACCGGGACTAGGAGTGCCCTATACAATGAGCAGTTCTTC
CDR3: CASTGTRSALYNEQFF

length: 15
D: NA
V: TRBV3-1
size: many
J: TRBJ1-4
DNA: TGTGCCAGCAGCCCCCTTGGGACACCGAATGAAAAACTGTTTTTT
CDR3: CASSPLGTPNEKLFF

length: 14
D: NA
V: TRBV20-1
size: NA
J: TRBJ2-5
DNA: TGCAGTGCTAGAGATCTGGGGAATCAAGAGACCCAGTACTTC
CDR3: CSARDLGNQETQYF

length: 15
D: TRBD2
V: TRBV20-1
size: NA
J: TRBJ2-6
DNA: TGCAGTGCTACAGCGGGGGTCGTCGGGGCCAACGTCCTGACTTTC
CDR3: CSATAGVVGANVLTF

length: 13
D: NA
V: TRBV7-6
size: NA
J: TRBJ2-7
DNA: TGTGCCAGCAGCTACGGACCAGGGACCGAGCAGTACTTC
CDR3: CASSYGPGTEQYF

length: 14
D: NA
V: TRBV6-2/TRBV6-3
size: few
J: TRBJ1-5
DNA: TGTGCCAGCAGTTACGGGGGGAATGCGTGGCCCCAGCATTTT
CDR3: CASSYGGNAWPQHF

length: 13
D: NA
V: TRBV7-2
size: many
J: TRBJ1-3
DNA: TGTGCCAGCAGCTTTAATTCTGGAAACACCATATATTTT
CDR3: CASSFNSGNTIYF

length: 16
D: NA
V: TRBV2
size: many
J: TRBJ2-2
DNA: TGTGCCAGCAGTGATGAACAGGCTTCGAACACCGGGGAGCTGTTTTTT
CDR3: CASSDEQASNTGELFF

length: 14
D: NA
V: TRBV30
size: NA
J: TRBJ2-2
DNA: TGTGCCTGGAAACAGGACCCGAACACCGGGGAGCTGTTTTTT
CDR3: CAWKQDPNTGELFF

length: 15
D: NA
V: TRBV18
size: few
J: TRBJ2-1
DNA: TGTGCCAGCTCACCACCCGACGGAAACTACAATGAGCAGTTCTTC
CDR3: CASSPPDGNYNEQFF

length: 14
D: NA
V: TRBV12-3/TRBV12-4
size: NA
J: TRBJ1-2
DNA: TGTGCCAGCATGGGGCGGAGAACCGGGTATGGCTACACCTTC
CDR3: CASMGRRTGYGYTF

length: 18
D: TRBD2
V: TRBV11-2
size: NA
J: TRBJ2-3
DNA: TGTGCCAGCAGCTTAGTCCCGCTAGGAGCGGGGGCCACAGATACGCAGTATTTT
CDR3: CASSLVPLGAGATDTQYF

length: 16
D: TRBD1
V: TRBV7-9
size: few
J: TRBJ1-4
DNA: TGTGCCAGCAGTTTAGGACAGGGCCGTTCTAATGAAAAACTGTTTTTT
CDR3: CASSLGQGRSNEKLFF

length: 14
D: TRBD1
V: TRBV20-1
size: many
J: TRBJ2-3
DNA: TGCAGTGCCCCGCAGGGGGTTCGGACAGATACGCAGTATTTT
CDR3: CSAPQGVRTDTQYF

length: 15
D: TRBD1
V: TRBV19
size: NA
J: TRBJ2-3
DNA: TGTGCCAGTAGTATCGAGACAGGGTTCACAGATGCGCAGTATTTT
CDR3: CASSIETGFTDAQYF

length: 13
D: NA
V: TRBV20-1
size: NA
J: TRBJ2-5
DNA: TGCAGTGCTAGTGAGGGAATAGGAGAGACCCAGTACTTC
CDR3: CSASEGIGETQYF

length: 12
D: NA
V: TRBV10-3
size: few
J: TRBJ1-6
DNA: TGTGCCATCAGGGGACCAGAGGCTGCCTTCCACTTT
CDR3: CAIRGPEAAFHF

length: 14
D: NA
V: TRBV2
size: few
J: TRBJ2-3
DNA: TGTGCCAGCAGTGATTTCACTTTCACAGATACGCAGTATTTT
CDR3: CASSDFTFTDTQYF

length: 16
D: NA
V: TRBV2
size: few
J: TRBJ1-6
DNA: TGTGCCAGCAGTGGACCGACAGGTCCTACCAATTCACCCCTCCACTTT
CDR3: CASSGPTGPTNSPLHF

length: 14
D: NA
V: TRBV5-1
size: few
J: TRBJ2-3
DNA: TGCGCCAGCAGCCCGCGGGTGGACACAAGTACGCAGTATTTT
CDR3: CASSPRVDTSTQYF

length: 14
D: NA
V: TRBV7-3
size: NA
J: TRBJ1-6
DNA: TGTGCCAGCAGCTTAGTTCAGGGAAGATCACCCCTCCACTTT
CDR3: CASSLVQGRSPLHF